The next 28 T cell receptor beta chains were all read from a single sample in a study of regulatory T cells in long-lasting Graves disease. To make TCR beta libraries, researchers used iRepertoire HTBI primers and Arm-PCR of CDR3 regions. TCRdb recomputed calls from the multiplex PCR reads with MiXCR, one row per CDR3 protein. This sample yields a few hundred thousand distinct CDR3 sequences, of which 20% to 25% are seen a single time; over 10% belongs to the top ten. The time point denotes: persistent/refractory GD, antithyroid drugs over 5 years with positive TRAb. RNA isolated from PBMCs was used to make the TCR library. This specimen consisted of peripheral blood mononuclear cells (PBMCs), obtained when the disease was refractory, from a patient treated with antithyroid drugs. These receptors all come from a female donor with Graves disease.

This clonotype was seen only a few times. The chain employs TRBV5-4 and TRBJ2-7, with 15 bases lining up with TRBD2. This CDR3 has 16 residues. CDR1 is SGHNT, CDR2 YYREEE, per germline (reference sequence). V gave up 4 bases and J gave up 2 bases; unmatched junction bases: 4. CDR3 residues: CASSTGLAGGTYEQYF. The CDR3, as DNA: TGTGCCAGCAGCACCGGACTAGCGGGAGGGACCTACGAGCAGTACTTC.

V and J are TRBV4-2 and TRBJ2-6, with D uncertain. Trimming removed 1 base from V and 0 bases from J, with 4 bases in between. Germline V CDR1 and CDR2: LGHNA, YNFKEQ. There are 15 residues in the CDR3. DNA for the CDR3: TGTGCCAGCAGCCAAGTCCTCTCTGGGGCCAACGTCCTGACTTTC. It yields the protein CASSQVLSGANVLTF.

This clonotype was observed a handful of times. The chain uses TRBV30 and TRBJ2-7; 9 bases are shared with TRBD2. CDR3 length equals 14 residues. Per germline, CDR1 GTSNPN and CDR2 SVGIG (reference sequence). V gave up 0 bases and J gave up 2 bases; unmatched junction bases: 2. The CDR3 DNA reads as TGTGCCTGGAGTGTCCCTAGCGGGGCCTACGAGCAGTACTTC. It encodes CAWSVPSGAYEQYF.

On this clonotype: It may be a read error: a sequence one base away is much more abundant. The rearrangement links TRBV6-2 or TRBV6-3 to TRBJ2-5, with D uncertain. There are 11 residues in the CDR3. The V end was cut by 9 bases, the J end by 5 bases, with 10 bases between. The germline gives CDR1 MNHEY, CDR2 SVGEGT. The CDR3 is CARTDSETQYF. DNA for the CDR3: TGTGCCAGAACCGATTCGGAGACCCAGTACTTC.

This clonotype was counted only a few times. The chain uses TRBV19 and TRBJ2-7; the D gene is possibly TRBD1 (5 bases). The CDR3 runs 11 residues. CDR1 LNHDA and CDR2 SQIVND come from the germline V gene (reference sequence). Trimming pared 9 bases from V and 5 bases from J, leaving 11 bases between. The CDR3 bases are TGTGCCAGCAGTGGGGCTAACGAGCAGTACTTC. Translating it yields CASSGANEQYF.

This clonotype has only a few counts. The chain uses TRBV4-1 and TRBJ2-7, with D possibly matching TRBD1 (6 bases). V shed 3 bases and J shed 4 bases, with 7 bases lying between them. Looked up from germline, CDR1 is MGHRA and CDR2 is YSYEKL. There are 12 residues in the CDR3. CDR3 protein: CASSQRGYEQYF. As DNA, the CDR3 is TGCGCCAGCAGCCAGAGGGGGTACGAGCAGTACTTC.

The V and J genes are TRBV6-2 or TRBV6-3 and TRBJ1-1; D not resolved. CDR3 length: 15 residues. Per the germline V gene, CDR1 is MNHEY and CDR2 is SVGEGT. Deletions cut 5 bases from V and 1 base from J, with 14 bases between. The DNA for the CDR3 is TGTGCCAGCAGTGAACCGACCGCGACGAACACTGAAGCTTTCTTT. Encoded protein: CASSEPTATNTEAFF.

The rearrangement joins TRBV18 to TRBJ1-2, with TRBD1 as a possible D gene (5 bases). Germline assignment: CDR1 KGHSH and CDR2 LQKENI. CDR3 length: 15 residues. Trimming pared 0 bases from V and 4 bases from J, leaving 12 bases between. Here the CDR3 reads CASSPPGGAAYGYTF. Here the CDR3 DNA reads TGTGCCAGCTCACCACCGGGGGGTGCGGCCTATGGCTACACCTTC.

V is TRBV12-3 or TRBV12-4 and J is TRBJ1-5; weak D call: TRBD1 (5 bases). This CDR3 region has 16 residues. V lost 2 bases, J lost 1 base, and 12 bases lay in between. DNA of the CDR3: TGTGCCAGCAGTTTAAGGACATCTTCGAGCAATCAGCCCCAGCATTTT. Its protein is CASSLRTSSSNQPQHF.

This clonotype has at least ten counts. In DNA, the CDR3 is TGTGCCAGCAGTTTTGTAGGGACAGGGGGCGAAGCTTTCTTT. Translation gives CASSFVGTGGEAFF. The chain uses TRBV12-3 or TRBV12-4 and TRBJ1-1; TRBD1 matches at 12 bases. The V segment lost 3 bases and the J segment 8 bases; nucleotides outside the gene matches: 4. The CDR3 spans 14 residues.

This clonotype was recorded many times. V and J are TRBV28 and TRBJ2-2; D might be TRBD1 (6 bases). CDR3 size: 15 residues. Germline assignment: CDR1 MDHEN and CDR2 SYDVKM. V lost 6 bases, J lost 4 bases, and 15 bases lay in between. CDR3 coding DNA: TGTGCCAGCAGCTCCGGACAGCTCACCACCGGGGAGCTGTTTTTT. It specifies CASSSGQLTTGELFF. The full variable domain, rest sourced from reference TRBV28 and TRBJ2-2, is DVKVTQSSRYLVKRTGEKVFLECVQDMDHENMFWYRQDPGLGLRLIYFSYDVKMKEKGDIPEGYSVSREKKERFSLILESASTNQTSMYLCASSSGQLTTGELFFGEGSRLTVL.

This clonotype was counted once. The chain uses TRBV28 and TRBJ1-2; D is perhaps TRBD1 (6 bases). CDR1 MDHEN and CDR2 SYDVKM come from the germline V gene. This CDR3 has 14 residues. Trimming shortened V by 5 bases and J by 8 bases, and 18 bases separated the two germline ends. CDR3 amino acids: CASSQIAGAWGYTF. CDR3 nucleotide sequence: TGTGCCAGCAGTCAAATTGCGGGGGCATGGGGCTACACCTTC.

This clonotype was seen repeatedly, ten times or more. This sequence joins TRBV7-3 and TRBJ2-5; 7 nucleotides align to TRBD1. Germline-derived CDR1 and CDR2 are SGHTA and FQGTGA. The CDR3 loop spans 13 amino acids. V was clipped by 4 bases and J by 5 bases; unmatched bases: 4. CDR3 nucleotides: TGTGCCAGCAGCTCAGGGGGTTGGGAGACCCAGTACTTC. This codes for CASSSGGWETQYF.

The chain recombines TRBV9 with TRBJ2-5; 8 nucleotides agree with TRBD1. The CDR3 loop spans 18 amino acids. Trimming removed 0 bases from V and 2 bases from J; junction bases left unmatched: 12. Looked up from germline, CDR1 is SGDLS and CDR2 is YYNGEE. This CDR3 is CASSVAGRTGNGQETQYF. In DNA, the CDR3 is TGTGCCAGCAGCGTAGCCGGACGGACAGGGAACGGGCAAGAGACCCAGTACTTC. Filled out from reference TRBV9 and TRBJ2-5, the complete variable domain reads DSGVTQTPKHLITATGQRVTLRCSPRSGDLSVYWYQQSLDQGLQFLIQYYNGEERAKGNILERFSAQQFPDLHSELNLSSLELGDSALYFCASSVAGRTGNGQETQYFGPGTRLLVL.

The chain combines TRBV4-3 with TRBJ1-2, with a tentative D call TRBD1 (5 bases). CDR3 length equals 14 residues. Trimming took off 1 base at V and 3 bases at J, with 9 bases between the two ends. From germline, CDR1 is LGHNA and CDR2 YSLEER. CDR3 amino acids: CASSQVIGDYGYTF. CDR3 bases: TGCGCCAGCAGCCAAGTCATAGGGGACTATGGCTACACCTTC.

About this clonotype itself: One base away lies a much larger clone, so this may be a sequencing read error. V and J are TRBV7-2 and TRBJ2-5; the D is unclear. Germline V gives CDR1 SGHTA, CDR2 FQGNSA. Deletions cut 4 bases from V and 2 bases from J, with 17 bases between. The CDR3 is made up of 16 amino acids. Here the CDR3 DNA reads TGTGCCAGCAGCTCAGTATGGGTTACAACTCAAGAGACCCAGTACTTC. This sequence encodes CASSSVWVTTQETQYF.

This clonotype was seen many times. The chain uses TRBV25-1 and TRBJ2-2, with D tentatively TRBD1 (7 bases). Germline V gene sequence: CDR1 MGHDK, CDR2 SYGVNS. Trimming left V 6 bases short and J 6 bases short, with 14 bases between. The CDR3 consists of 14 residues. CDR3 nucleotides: TGTGCCAGCAGCCCCACAGGGGAGGCCGGGGAGCTGTTTTTT. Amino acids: CASSPTGEAGELFF.

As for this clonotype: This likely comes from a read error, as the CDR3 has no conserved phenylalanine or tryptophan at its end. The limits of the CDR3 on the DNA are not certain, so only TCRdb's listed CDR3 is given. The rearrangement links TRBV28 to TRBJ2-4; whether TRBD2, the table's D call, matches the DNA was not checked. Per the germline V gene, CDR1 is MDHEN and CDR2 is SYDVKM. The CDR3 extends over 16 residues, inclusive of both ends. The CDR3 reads CASSHSLGDYEQYFGP.

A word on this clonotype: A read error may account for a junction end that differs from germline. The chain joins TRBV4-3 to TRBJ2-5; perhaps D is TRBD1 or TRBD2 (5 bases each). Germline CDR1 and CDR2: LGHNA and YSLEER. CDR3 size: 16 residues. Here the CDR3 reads CASSQDIFREQETQYF. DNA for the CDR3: TGCGCCAGCAGTCAAGATATATTCAGGGAGCAAGAGACCCAGTACTTC.

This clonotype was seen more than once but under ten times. CDR3 nucleotide sequence: TGTGCCAGCAACCCCCCGGGGGACCCTGAAGCTTTCTTT. As protein: CASNPPGDPEAFF. The chain couples TRBV6-1 to TRBJ1-1; TRBD1 is a possible D gene (5 bases). Trimming pared 7 bases from V and 6 bases from J, leaving 15 bases between. This CDR3 contains 13 residues. Germline CDR1 is MNHNS and CDR2 is SASEGT.

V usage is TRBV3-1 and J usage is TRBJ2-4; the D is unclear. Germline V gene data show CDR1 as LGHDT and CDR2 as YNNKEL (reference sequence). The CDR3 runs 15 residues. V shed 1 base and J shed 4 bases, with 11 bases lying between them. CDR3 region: CASSQGISLKNIQYF. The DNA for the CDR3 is TGTGCCAGCAGCCAAGGTATCAGTCTGAAAAACATTCAGTACTTC.

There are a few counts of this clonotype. The CDR3 loop is CAWSLDSSYEQYF. The CDR3, as DNA: TGTGCCTGGAGTTTGGACAGTTCCTACGAGCAGTACTTC. The chain combines TRBV30 with TRBJ2-7; possible D gene TRBD1, 6 bases. CDR1 is GTSNPN and CDR2 is SVGIG in the germline V gene (reference sequence). The CDR3 is made up of 13 amino acids. V was shortened by 2 bases and J by 1 base, with 9 bases between the two germline ends.

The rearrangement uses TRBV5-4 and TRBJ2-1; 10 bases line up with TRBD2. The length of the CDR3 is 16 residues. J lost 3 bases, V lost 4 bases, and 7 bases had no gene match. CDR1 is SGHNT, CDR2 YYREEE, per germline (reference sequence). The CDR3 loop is CASSPRLAGIYNEQFF. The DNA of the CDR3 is TGTGCCAGCAGCCCCCGACTAGCGGGTATCTACAATGAGCAGTTCTTC.

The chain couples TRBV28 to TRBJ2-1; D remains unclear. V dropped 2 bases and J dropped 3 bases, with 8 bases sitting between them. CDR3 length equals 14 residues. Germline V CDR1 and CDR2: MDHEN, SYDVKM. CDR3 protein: CASSLTSLYNEQFF. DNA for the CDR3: TGTGCCAGCAGTTTAACCTCCCTCTACAATGAGCAGTTCTTC. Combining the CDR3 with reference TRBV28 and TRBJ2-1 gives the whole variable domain DVKVTQSSRYLVKRTGEKVFLECVQDMDHENMFWYRQDPGLGLRLIYFSYDVKMKEKGDIPEGYSVSREKKERFSLILESASTNQTSMYLCASSLTSLYNEQFFGPGTRLTVL.

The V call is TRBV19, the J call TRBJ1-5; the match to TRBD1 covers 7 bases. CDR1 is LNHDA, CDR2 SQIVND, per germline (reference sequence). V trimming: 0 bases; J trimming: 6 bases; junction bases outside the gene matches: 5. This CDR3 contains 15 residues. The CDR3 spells CASSIEQGRGQPQHF. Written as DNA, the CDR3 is TGTGCCAGTAGTATAGAACAGGGGAGGGGTCAGCCCCAGCATTTT.

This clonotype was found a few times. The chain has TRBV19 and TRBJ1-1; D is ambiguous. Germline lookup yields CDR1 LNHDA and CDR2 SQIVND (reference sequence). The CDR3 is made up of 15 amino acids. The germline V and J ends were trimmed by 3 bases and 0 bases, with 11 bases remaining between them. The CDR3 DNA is TGTGCCAGTAGTATTTGGTGGAACGTGAACACTGAAGCTTTCTTT. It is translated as CASSIWWNVNTEAFF. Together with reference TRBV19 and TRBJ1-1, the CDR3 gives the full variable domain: DGGITQSPKYLFRKEGQNVTLSCEQNLNHDAMYWYRQDPGQGLRLIYYSQIVNDFQKGDIAEGYSVSREKKESFPLTVTSAQKNPTAFYLCASSIWWNVNTEAFFGQGTRLTVV.

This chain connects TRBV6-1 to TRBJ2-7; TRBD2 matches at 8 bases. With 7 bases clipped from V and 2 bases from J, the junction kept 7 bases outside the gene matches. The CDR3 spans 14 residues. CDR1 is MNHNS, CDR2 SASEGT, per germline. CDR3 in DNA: TGTGCCAGCATCCCCGCGGGGGGTGCCTACGAGCAGTACTTC. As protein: CASIPAGGAYEQYF.

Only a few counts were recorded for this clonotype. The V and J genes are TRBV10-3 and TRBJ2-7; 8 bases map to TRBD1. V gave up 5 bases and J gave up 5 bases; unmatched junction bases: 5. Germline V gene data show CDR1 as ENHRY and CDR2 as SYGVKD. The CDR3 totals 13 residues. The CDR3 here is CAISPGTGHEQYF. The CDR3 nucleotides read TGTGCCATCAGTCCCGGGACAGGCCACGAGCAGTACTTC.